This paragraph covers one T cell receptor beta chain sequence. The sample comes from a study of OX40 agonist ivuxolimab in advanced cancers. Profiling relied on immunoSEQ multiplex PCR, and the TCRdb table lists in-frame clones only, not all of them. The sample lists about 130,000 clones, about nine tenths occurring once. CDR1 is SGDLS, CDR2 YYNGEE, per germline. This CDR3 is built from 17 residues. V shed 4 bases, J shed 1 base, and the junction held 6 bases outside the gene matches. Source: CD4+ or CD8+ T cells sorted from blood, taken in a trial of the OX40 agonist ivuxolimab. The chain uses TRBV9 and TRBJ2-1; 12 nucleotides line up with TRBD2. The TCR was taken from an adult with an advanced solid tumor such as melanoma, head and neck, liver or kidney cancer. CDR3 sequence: CASSPGLAGRSYNEQFF. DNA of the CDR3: TGTGCCAGCAGCCCAGGACTAGCGGGAAGATCCTACAATGAGCAGTTCTTC.